This TCR beta chain comes out of a study of T cell responses to AZD1222 COVID-19 vaccine. Assay used: immunoSEQ multiplex PCR; TCRdb lists only in-frame clones, some missing. The sample yields 90,000 to 120,000 clones, 92% seen once. The germline CDR1 and CDR2 sequences are SQVTM and ANQGSEA. Unmatched junction bases numbered 4, after V lost 3 bases and J lost 5 bases. The CDR3 length is 12 residues. Overall study findings and caveats: White British donors predominated, females outnumbered males, and clonal diversity was possibly underestimated. Variant regions that are unmutated are reportedly the target of nearly half of spike-specific TCRs.

This clone is a singleton in its sample. Antigen: not known. The source is an adult who received the AZD1222 COVID-19 vaccine. Source: peripheral blood, taken 28 days after the second AZD1222 dose. The chain employs TRBV29-1 and TRBJ2-7, with TRBD2 identical over 7 bases. The chain's CDR3 is CSVDGLENEQYF. The CDR3, as DNA: TGCAGCGTTGATGGACTAGAAAACGAGCAGTACTTC.